This passage covers 14 T cell receptor beta chains from one sample sequenced in a study of cytomegalovirus exposure and HLA in healthy donors. Researchers ran the PCR with 60 Vbeta and 13 Jbeta primers. Repertoires were generated with immunoSEQ multiplex PCR, while TCRdb's copy carries only in-frame clones and drops some. The sample shows around 150,000 clones, more than 75% of them seen only once. Sequencing input: PBMCs. The receptors derive from a man over 45 in good health and CMV-seronegative.

This rearrangement joins TRBV7-2 to TRBJ2-7; perhaps TRBD1 as D (6 bases). Germline V gene sequence: CDR1 SGHTA, CDR2 FQGNSA. Trimming left V 4 bases short and J 3 bases short, with 16 bases between. This CDR3 contains 15 residues. CDR3 DNA sequence: TGTGCCAGCAGCTCGTCCGGGACACCCTTCTACGAGCAGTACTTC. Residues: CASSSSGTPFYEQYF.

The chain is built from TRBV30 and TRBJ1-2; D not certain. This CDR3 is 14 amino acids long. Germline values: CDR1 GTSNPN, CDR2 SVGIG (reference sequence). V was clipped by 0 bases and J by 5 bases, with 13 bases between them. This chain's CDR3 is CAWSVPPGPYGYTF. In nucleotides, the CDR3 is TGTGCCTGGAGTGTACCACCAGGTCCTTATGGCTACACCTTC.

This clone was detected once. The chain is built from TRBV5-1 and TRBJ1-4; 8 positions match TRBD1. Trimming cost V 5 bases and J 8 bases; bases outside gene matches: 14. CDR1 and CDR2 (germline): SGHRS, YFSETQ. The CDR3 extends over 16 amino acids. This CDR3 is CASRVGGQGAKEKLFF. DNA for the CDR3: TGCGCCAGCAGGGTTGGGGGCCAGGGGGCGAAAGAAAAACTGTTTTTT.

V usage is TRBV5-1 and J usage is TRBJ2-2, with a tentative D call TRBD1 (6 bases). The germline V and J ends were trimmed by 0 bases and 6 bases, with 15 bases remaining between them. The germline V gene encodes CDR1 SGHRS and CDR2 YFSETQ. The CDR3 spans 16 residues. The CDR3 region has the DNA TGCGCCAGCAGCTTGGAGGGCAGGGGCTCATCCGGGGAGCTGTTTTTT. Translation: CASSLEGRGSSGELFF.

This chain joins TRBV2 and TRBJ1-4, with a tentative D call TRBD1 (6 bases). The CDR3 consists of 17 residues. Germline CDR1 and CDR2: SNHLY and FYNNEI. With 4 bases removed from V and 2 bases from J, the gap between germline ends came to 17 bases. The chain's CDR3 is CASSVGGFGTTNEKLFF. In DNA, the CDR3 is TGTGCCAGCAGTGTAGGGGGTTTCGGGACCACTAATGAAAAACTGTTTTTT.

A remark on this clone: This specimen includes other DNA sequences encoding the same CDR3. The chain combines TRBV30 with TRBJ1-3; D perhaps matches TRBD1 (6 bases). Trimming shortened V by 3 bases and J by 0 bases, and 12 bases separated the two germline ends. In germline, CDR1 is GTSNPN, CDR2 SVGIG (reference sequence). The length of the CDR3 is 15 residues. The CDR3 region is CAWSVGTSSGNTIYF. As DNA, the CDR3 is TGTGCCTGGAGCGTTGGGACAAGCTCTGGAAACACCATATATTTT. Using reference TRBV30 and TRBJ1-3 for the parts outside the CDR3, the full variable domain is SQTIHQWPATLVQPVGSPLSLECTVEGTSNPNLYWYRQAAGRGLQLLFYSVGIGQISSEVPQNLSASRPQDRQFILSSKKLLLSDSGFYLCAWSVGTSSGNTIYFGEGSWLTVV.

The J gene is TRBJ2-2, the V gene TRBV6-1, with unresolved D. Germline V gene lookup returns CDR1 MNHNS and CDR2 SASEGT. This CDR3 has 20 amino acids. V lost 3 bases, J lost 0 bases, and 23 bases lay in between. The CDR3 DNA reads TGTGCCAGCAGTGACAACGCCGTGGTAGCCCCCCCCTCGAACACCGGGGAGCTGTTTTTT. Translation gives CASSDNAVVAPPSNTGELFF.

In this sample, this clone turned up a few times. The chain couples TRBV4-1 to TRBJ1-1; 11 nucleotides agree with TRBD1. The J segment lost 0 bases and the V segment lost 0 bases, leaving 6 bases of the junction unmatched. This CDR3 has 18 residues. CDR1 is MGHRA and CDR2 is YSYEKL in the germline V gene. The CDR3 DNA reads as TGCGCCAGCAGCCAAGAAAGGGACAGGGGGGGAATGAACACTGAAGCTTTCTTT. As protein: CASSQERDRGGMNTEAFF.

V gene TRBV5-5 combines with J gene TRBJ2-5, with 10 positions matching TRBD2. Losses at the gene ends were 3 bases for V and 2 bases for J; bases not matched to a gene: 4. Germline V gene lookup returns CDR1 SGHKS and CDR2 YYEKEE (reference sequence). This CDR3 has 15 amino acids. The CDR3 DNA reads as TGTGCCAGCAGCTCGGGACTAGCGTCACAAGAGACCCAGTACTTC. Protein sequence: CASSSGLASQETQYF.

This sequence joins TRBV7-8 and TRBJ2-1; 11 bases align to TRBD2. The V segment lost 7 bases and the J segment 0 bases; nucleotides outside the gene matches: 11. The CDR3 covers 18 residues. Germline CDR1 and CDR2: SGHVS and FQNEAQ. The CDR3 spells CASTLKVLAGGSYNEQFF. CDR3 nucleotide sequence: TGTGCCAGCACCCTGAAGGTGCTAGCGGGAGGCTCCTACAATGAGCAGTTCTTC.

J is TRBJ2-7 and V is TRBV5-1; 8 nucleotides line up with TRBD2. V lost 2 bases and J lost 4; bases outside the gene matches: 14. CDR3 size: 17 residues. CDR1 and CDR2 from the germline V gene are SGHRS and YFSETQ. The CDR3 spells CASSFQPAAGLAYEQYF. The CDR3 DNA reads as TGCGCCAGCAGCTTCCAGCCGGCAGCTGGACTAGCTTACGAGCAGTACTTC.

Notes on this clone: Different DNA sequences within this sample yield the same CDR3. This sequence joins TRBV7-9 and TRBJ1-1, with TRBD1 as a possible D gene (5 bases). Trimming took 3 bases from V and 1 from J, leaving 6 bases between them. Germline-derived CDR1 and CDR2 are SEHNR and FQNEAQ (reference sequence). This CDR3 contains 13 residues. CDR3 bases: TGTGCCAGCAGCTTTACAGGGAACACTGAAGCTTTCTTT. As protein: CASSFTGNTEAFF.

The gene calls are TRBV28 and TRBJ1-5; tentatively, D is TRBD1 (6 bases). The CDR3 has 16 amino acids. Germline CDR1 and CDR2: MDHEN and SYDVKM. The V gene lost 2 bases and the J gene lost 4 bases, with 15 bases spanning the gap. The CDR3, as DNA: TGTGCCAGCAGTTTAAGGGGGGGCGCGGGGAATCAGCCCCAGCATTTT. Translated: CASSLRGGAGNQPQHF.

The chain combines TRBV27 with TRBJ2-7; 8 bases line up with TRBD1. The CDR3 runs to 14 residues. Germline CDR1 reads MNHEY; CDR2 reads SMNVEV (reference sequence). Germline trimming cut 4 bases from V and 3 bases from J; bases unmatched to any gene: 5. CDR3 amino acids: CASSWDRQFYEQYF. As DNA, the CDR3 is TGTGCCAGCAGTTGGGACAGGCAATTCTACGAGCAGTACTTC.